This paragraph covers one T cell receptor beta chain sequence. Its specificity is not known. 13 Jbeta primers and 60 Vbeta primers were used for the PCR. Here immunoSEQ multiplex PCR was the method, and the copy in TCRdb shows in-frame clones only, minus some. This table has more than 95,000 clones, more than 60% appearing once. The sample is drawn from a study of cytomegalovirus exposure and HLA in healthy donors. In the study overall: Samples from HLA-typed donors yielded 65 million to 85 million unique TCRs in an early data release.

Germline V gene data show CDR1 as LNHNV and CDR2 as YYDKDF (reference sequence). This CDR3 contains 17 residues. The V end was cut by 0 bases, the J end by 8 bases, with 21 bases between. Notes on the study in general: Associated with cytomegalovirus, according to the listing, were around 160 TCR beta chains. Presence/absence analyses assumed roughly uniform sequencing depth across donors, which may not hold.

The V and J genes are TRBV15 and TRBJ2-3, with TRBD2 as a possible D gene (5 bases). Sequences were obtained from PBMCs. The TCR sequence derives from a woman aged 50 to 60 in good health and CMV-seropositive. CDR3 sequence (DNA): TGTGCCACCAGCAGAGATCTCAGCCGCGTCCTAGGGAGTACGCAGTATTTT. This sequence encodes CATSRDLSRVLGSTQYF.